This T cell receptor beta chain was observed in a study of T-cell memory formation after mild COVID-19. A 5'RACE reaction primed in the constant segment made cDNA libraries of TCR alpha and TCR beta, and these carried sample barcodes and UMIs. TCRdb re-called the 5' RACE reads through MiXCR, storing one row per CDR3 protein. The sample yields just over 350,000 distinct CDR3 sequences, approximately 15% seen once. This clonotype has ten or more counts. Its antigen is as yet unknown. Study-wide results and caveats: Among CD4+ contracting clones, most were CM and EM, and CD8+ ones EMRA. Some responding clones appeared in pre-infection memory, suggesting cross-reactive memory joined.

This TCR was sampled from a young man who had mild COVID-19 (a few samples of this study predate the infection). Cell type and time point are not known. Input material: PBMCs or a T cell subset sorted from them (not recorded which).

The CDR3 is CASSIQGAVYEQYF. The CDR3 nucleotides read TGTGCCAGCAGTATCCAGGGGGCAGTCTACGAGCAGTACTTC. The rearrangement links TRBV6-6 to TRBJ2-7; TRBD1 matches at 8 bases. V lost 5 bases to trimming and J lost 3 bases; unmatched junction nucleotides: 6. This CDR3 is built from 14 residues. Germline loops: CDR1 MNHNY, CDR2 SVGAGI (reference sequence).